A single sample gave rise to the 12 T cell receptor beta chains below, sequenced in a study of blood T cell repertoires in COVID-19. The assay was immunoSEQ multiplex PCR, and TCRdb's table has in-frame clones only and misses some. The sample yields 280,000 or so clones, over 75% seen once. The sequencing sample was made of peripheral blood. The source of these receptors is a human donor in a cohort sampled during active COVID-19.

In this sample, this clone turned up once. The J gene is TRBJ1-5, the V gene TRBV7-9; 9 bases match TRBD1. Trimming cost V 9 bases and J 7 bases; bases outside gene matches: 7. This CDR3 has 13 amino acids. Germline V CDR1 and CDR2: SEHNR, FQNEAQ (reference sequence). This chain's CDR3 is CARTGTGFQPQHF. The DNA for the CDR3 is TGTGCCAGAACAGGGACAGGGTTCCAGCCCCAGCATTTT.

The chain recombines TRBV6-5 with TRBJ2-3; a possible D gene is TRBD2 (5 bases). Germline CDR1 is MNHEY and CDR2 is SVGAGI. V was shortened by 0 bases and J by 2 bases, with 12 bases between the two germline ends. The CDR3 has 16 residues. In DNA form, the CDR3 reads TGTGCCAGCAGTTACTCGTGGCGGACTTCCACAGATACGCAGTATTTT. Its protein product is CASSYSWRTSTDTQYF.

This clone was recorded only once. The rearrangement joins TRBV5-6 to TRBJ1-2, with D perhaps TRBD1 (6 bases). CDR1 is SGHDT, CDR2 YYEEEE, per germline. The CDR3 spans 14 residues. V lost 1 base, J lost 4 bases, and 11 bases lay in between. The CDR3 here is CASSLRGQFYGYTF. The CDR3 DNA sequence: TGTGCCAGCAGCTTGAGAGGACAGTTCTATGGCTACACCTTC.

The chain employs TRBV6-5 and TRBJ2-7; possibly TRBD2 for D (6 bases). V was trimmed by 7 bases and J by 7 bases, leaving 11 bases between them. CDR3 length: 11 amino acids. The germline V gene has CDR1 MNHEY and CDR2 SVGAGI. The CDR3 sequence: CASTSRGEQYF. The CDR3 DNA reads TGTGCCAGCACCTCCCGGGGGGAGCAGTACTTC.

The chain carries TRBV6-5 and TRBJ1-1; possibly TRBD1 for D (5 bases). V lost 1 base to trimming and J lost 10 bases, with 22 bases between them. In germline, CDR1 is MNHEY, CDR2 SVGAGI. The CDR3 is 16 residues long. CDR3 bases: TGTGCCAGCAGTTACTACGGTTCCGGGGGGAATCTGAGAGCTTTCTTT. Its protein is CASSYYGSGGNLRAFF.

This clone was detected only once. This chain links TRBV5-6 with TRBJ2-7, with D possibly matching TRBD1 (5 bases). Germline values: CDR1 SGHDT, CDR2 YYEEEE. V lost 0 bases and J lost 0, with 7 bases in between. This CDR3 has 14 amino acids. The CDR3 DNA follows: TGTGCCAGCAGCTTGGGACAGAGCTCCTACGAGCAGTACTTC. Amino acid sequence: CASSLGQSSYEQYF.

About this clone itself: Other nucleotide sequences in the sample specify the same CDR3. The V and J genes are TRBV5-1 and TRBJ2-3; 10 bases match TRBD2. Germline CDR1 SGHRS, CDR2 YFSETQ. This CDR3 contains 16 residues. J lost 0 bases, V lost 0 bases, and 1 base had no gene match. CDR3 nucleotide sequence: TGCGCCAGCAGCTTGGTACTAGCGGGGAGCACAGATACGCAGTATTTT. Translating gives CASSLVLAGSTDTQYF.

This sequence joins TRBV18 and TRBJ2-3; perhaps TRBD2 as D (6 bases). CDR1 and CDR2 from the germline V gene are KGHSH and LQKENI. V lost 4 bases, J lost 1 base, and 12 bases lay in between. CDR3 size: 15 residues. CDR3 sequence (DNA): TGTGCCAGCTCACTGGCCTCGGGAGGCACAGATACGCAGTATTTT. Amino acids: CASSLASGGTDTQYF. The full variable domain, its missing parts supplied by reference TRBV18 and TRBJ2-3, is NAGVMQNPRHLVRRRGQEARLRCSPMKGHSHVYWYRQLPEEGLKFMVYLQKENIIDESGMPKERFSAEFPKEGPSILRIQQVVRGDSAAYFCASSLASGGTDTQYFGPGTRLTVL.

This chain joins TRBV9 and TRBJ1-1, with 9 bases identical to TRBD1. The CDR3 totals 14 residues. After removal of 4 bases from V and 4 bases from J, the junction contained 5 bases not matched to a gene. Germline V lookup: CDR1 SGDLS, CDR2 YYNGEE. CDR3 bases: TGTGCCAGCAGCTCCCAGGACAGGGGCACTGAAGCTTTCTTT. This gives the protein CASSSQDRGTEAFF.

This clone was detected a few times. The V and J genes are TRBV3-1 (or the pseudogene TRBV3-2) and TRBJ2-7; D ambiguous. V dropped 4 bases and J dropped 3 bases, with 10 bases sitting between them. The CDR3 sequence is 13 residues long. CDR1 and CDR2 (germline): LGHDT, YNNKEL (reference sequence). The CDR3 nucleotides are TGTGCCAGCAGCCGAGAAACTCACTACGAGCAGTACTTC. Its translation is CASSRETHYEQYF.

The chain combines TRBV18 with TRBJ1-5; TRBD1 matches at 8 bases. The CDR3 totals 15 residues. CDR1 is KGHSH, CDR2 LQKENI, per germline. Germline trimming cut 6 bases from V and 6 bases from J; bases unmatched to any gene: 10. CDR3: CASSPTTTGVQPQHF. The CDR3 DNA is TGTGCCAGCTCCCCCACAACGACAGGGGTTCAGCCCCAGCATTTT.

This clone was picked up one time. The chain employs TRBV3-1 (or the pseudogene TRBV3-2) and TRBJ1-3; possible D gene TRBD1, 5 bases. The CDR3 sequence is 16 residues long. Germline CDR1 reads LGHDT; CDR2 reads YNNKEL (reference sequence). Deletions cut 3 bases from V and 0 bases from J, with 12 bases between. The CDR3 nucleotides are TGTGCCAGCAGCCAGCTGGGGCCCCTCTCTGGAAACACCATATATTTT. It translates to CASSQLGPLSGNTIYF.